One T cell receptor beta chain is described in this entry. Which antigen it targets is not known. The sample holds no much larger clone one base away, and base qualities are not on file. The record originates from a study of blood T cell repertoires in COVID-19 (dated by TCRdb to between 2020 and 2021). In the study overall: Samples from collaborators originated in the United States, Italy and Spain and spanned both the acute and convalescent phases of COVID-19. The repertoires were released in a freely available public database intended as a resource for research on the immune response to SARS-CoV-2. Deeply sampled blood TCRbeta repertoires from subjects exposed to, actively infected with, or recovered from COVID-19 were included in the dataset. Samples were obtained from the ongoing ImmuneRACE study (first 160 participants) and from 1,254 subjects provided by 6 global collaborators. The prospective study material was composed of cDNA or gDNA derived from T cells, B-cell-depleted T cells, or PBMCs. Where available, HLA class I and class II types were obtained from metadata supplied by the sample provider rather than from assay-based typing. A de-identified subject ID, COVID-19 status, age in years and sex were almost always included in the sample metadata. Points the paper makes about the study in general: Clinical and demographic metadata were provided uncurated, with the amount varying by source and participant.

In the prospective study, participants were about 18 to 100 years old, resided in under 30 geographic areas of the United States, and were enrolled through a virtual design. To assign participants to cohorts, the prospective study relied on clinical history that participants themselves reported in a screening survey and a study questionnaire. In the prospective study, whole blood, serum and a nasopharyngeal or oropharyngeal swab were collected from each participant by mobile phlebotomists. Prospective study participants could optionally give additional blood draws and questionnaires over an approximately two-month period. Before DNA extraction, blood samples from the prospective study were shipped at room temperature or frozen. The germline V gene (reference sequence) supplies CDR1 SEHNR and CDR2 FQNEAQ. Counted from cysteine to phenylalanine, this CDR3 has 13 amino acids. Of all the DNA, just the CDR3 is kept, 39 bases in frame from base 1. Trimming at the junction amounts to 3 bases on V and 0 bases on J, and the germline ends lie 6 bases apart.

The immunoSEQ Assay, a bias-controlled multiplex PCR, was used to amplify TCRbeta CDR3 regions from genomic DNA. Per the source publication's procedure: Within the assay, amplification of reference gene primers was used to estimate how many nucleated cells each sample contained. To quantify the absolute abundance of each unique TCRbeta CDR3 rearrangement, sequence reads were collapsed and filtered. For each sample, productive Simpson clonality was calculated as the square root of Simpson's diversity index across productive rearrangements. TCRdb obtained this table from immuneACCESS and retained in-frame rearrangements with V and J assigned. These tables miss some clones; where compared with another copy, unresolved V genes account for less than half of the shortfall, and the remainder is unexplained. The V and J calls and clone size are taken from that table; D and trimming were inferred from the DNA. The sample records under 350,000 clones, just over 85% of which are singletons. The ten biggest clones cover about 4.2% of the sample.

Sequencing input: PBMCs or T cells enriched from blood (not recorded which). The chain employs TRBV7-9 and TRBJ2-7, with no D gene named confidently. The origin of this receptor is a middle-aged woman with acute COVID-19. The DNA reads TGTGCCAGCAGCTTTACGAGCTCCTACGAGCAGTACTTC. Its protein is CASSFTSSYEQYF.